The source of this TCR beta chain is a study of shared clonotypes between healthy human individuals. Study findings and constraints: Rarefaction analysis demonstrated incomplete sorted-subset sequencing notwithstanding large depth. The study found lower generation probabilities in non-shared clonotypes than in those shared by all four donors.

TCRdb's copy holds only in-frame clones and misses some; the assay was immunoSEQ multiplex PCR. The repertoire consists of hundreds of thousands of clones, with about 96% occurring once and the leading ten covering 0.05% to 0.07%. Points on this clone: As yet, its antigen is unknown.

The trim removed 4 bases at V and 3 bases at J, leaving 10 bases unmatched. The germline CDR1 and CDR2 sequences are SQVTM and ANQGSEA. The CDR3 totals 15 residues. The receptor was isolated from a woman between 25 and 40 years old in good health. The chain joins TRBV29-1 to TRBJ2-7, with 9 bases aligning to TRBD1. The sequenced material came from naive CD4+ T cells sorted from blood. Subset noted: CD45RA+ positively selected. In nucleotides, the CDR3 is TGCAGCGTTGGGGAAGGGGGACAGGGTCGCTACGAGCAGTACTTC. It specifies CSVGEGGQGRYEQYF.